Listed below are T cell receptor beta chains from one sample, sequenced in a study of T cells in Graves' hyperthyroidism and ophthalmopathy. TCRdb analysed the multiplex PCR reads with MiXCR anew, one entry per CDR3 protein. This sample has about 420,000 distinct CDR3 sequences; about 15% occur once, and the top ten carry approximately 8%. Specimen: blood. These TCRs come from a woman aged 18-30 years with Graves' hyperthyroidism. Both conserved end residues are part of each CDR3. Each record gives: V gene, CDR3 protein.

TRBV10-3,CAISTGTSGSSYNEQFF
TRBV5-1,CASSLEGSQPQHF
TRBV28,CASSLMFLRGNQPQHF
TRBV20-1,CSASTGSLEKLFF
TRBV20-1,CSASKRERYEQYF
TRBV7-3,CASSLSPHEQFF
TRBV6-2/TRBV6-3,CASSWRQGASTDTQYF
TRBV5-5,CASSFGGGGLEAFF
TRBV12-3/TRBV12-4,CASAGGSDYGYTF
TRBV5-4,CASSPIDREGHGYTF
TRBV9,CASRGGGNTIYF
TRBV18,CASSPASGGGEPQHF
TRBV3-1,CASSQTVTGELFF
TRBV11-2,CASSYTHGTGTDTQYF
TRBV2,CASRDRTTEGYF
TRBV13,CASSNRGREQFF
TRBV24-1,CATSDPGTGVYEQYF
TRBV7-9,CASSLGRTGTDPYEQYF
TRBV14,CASSDISYEQYF
TRBV5-8,CAGSLPGGSYGYTF
TRBV6-1,CASSFEGGDQTQYF
TRBV15,CATRLNQGTNEKLFF
TRBV12-3/TRBV12-4,CASSTPGTEGWGLSYNEQFF
TRBV11-2,CASSLALAGEVGELFF
TRBV7-3,CASSLIPAGSTDTQYF
TRBV30,CAWSPVYPNTGELFF
TRBV5-5,CASSLEGFTDTQYF
TRBV11-3,CASSSILSGRETQYF
TRBV7-9,CASSSIAGDLGNEQFF
TRBV6-1,CASSWGQGEAYEQYF